This T cell receptor (beta chain) was identified during a study of cytomegalovirus exposure and HLA in healthy donors. The CDR3 spans 16 residues. The germline V gene has CDR1 MDHEN and CDR2 SYDVKM. V lost 4 bases, J lost 5 bases, and 21 bases lay in between. The method was immunoSEQ multiplex PCR; TCRdb's version includes in-frame clones alone and lacks a portion of them. The sample holds 300,000 to 450,000 clones, about nine tenths seen once. The clonotype comes from a woman under 30 in good health and CMV-seronegative. This rearrangement joins TRBV28 to TRBJ2-7; D may be TRBD1 (6 bases). The sample consisted of PBMCs. The CDR3 DNA follows: TGTGCCAGCAGTTCCCTGTCAGGGGTAAGTCCCCACGAGCAGTACTTC. Residues: CASSSLSGVSPHEQYF.